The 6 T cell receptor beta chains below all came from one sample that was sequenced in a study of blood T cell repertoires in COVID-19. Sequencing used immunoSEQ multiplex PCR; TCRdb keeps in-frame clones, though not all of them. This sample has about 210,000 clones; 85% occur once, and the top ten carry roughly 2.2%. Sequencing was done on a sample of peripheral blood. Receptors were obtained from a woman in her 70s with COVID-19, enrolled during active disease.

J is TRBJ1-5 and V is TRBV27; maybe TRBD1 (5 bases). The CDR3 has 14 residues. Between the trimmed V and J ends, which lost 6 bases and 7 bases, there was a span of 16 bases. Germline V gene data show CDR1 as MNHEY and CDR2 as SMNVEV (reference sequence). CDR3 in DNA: TGTGCCAGCAGCACCTTGTCAGGGAGGCAGCCCCAGCATTTT. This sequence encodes CASSTLSGRQPQHF.

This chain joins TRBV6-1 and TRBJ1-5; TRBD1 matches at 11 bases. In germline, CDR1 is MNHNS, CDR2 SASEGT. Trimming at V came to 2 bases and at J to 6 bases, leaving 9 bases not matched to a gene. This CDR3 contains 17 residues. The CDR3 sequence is CASSEFKGQGAPQPQHF. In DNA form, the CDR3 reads TGTGCCAGCAGTGAATTTAAAGGACAGGGGGCGCCTCAGCCCCAGCATTTT.

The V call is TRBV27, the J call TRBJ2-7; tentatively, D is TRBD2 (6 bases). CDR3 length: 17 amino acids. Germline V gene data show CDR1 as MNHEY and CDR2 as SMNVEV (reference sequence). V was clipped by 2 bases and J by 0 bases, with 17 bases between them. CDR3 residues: CASSLASGTRASYEQYF. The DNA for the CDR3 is TGTGCCAGCAGTTTAGCATCCGGGACTCGGGCCTCCTACGAGCAGTACTTC.

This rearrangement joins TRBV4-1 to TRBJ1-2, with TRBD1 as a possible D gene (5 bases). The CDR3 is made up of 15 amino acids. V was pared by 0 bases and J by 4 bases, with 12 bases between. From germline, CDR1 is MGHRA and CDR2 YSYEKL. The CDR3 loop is CASSQEGRGSYGYTF. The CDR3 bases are TGCGCCAGCAGCCAAGAGGGGCGGGGGAGCTATGGCTACACCTTC.

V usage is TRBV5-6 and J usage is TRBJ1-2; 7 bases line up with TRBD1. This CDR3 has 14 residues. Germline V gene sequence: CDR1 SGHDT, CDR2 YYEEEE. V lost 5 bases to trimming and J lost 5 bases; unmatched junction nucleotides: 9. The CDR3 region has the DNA TGTGCCAGCAGAAGAGGGGGCAGGCAGTATGGCTACACCTTC. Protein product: CASRRGGRQYGYTF.

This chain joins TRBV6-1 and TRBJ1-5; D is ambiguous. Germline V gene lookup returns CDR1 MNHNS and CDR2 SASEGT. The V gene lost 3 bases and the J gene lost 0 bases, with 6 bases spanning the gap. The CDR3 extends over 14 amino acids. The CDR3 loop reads CASSEAHSNQPQHF. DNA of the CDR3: TGTGCCAGCAGTGAGGCTCATAGCAATCAGCCCCAGCATTTT.